This entry describes one T cell receptor beta chain. Its antigen remains unidentified. The sample originates from a study of CXCR3-negative and CXCR3-positive naive CD8 T cells. Overall study results and limits: Researchers reported similar TRBV-TRBJ usage in naive CXCR3-negative and CXCR3-positive cells, though memory differed. Sequencing showed both naive subsets with comparably high diversity, and memory CD8+ cells much lower. Against CXCR3-negative naive cells, CXCR3-positive naive cells showed more hydrophobic TRB CDR3s.

Germline CDR1 reads MNHEY; CDR2 reads SMNVEV (reference sequence). The CDR3 has 14 amino acids. UMI-labeled TRB cDNA libraries were prepared by 5' RACE. For each CDR3 protein, TCRdb gives one entry from its re-call of the 5' RACE reads, without DNA. The sample is made up of tens of thousands of distinct CDR3 sequences, and the top ten hold around 1% of it. V gene TRBV27 combines with J gene TRBJ2-7; no DNA is available, so the TRBD1 call from TCRdb remains unchecked. The specimen was naive CXCR3- CD8+ T cells from blood. As for subset: CD45RO-CCR7+CD27+CD95- naive CD8+ T cells lacking CXCR3 (TNR3-). The TCR comes from a human donor in good health. Some clones in this sample may be carry-over from other donors' samples. This CDR3 reads CASSLTGTGGEQYF.